The clone carrying this T cell receptor (beta chain) was observed a few times. The data were taken from a study of beta chain features in type 1 diabetes. From germline, CDR1 is LNHDA and CDR2 SQIVND (reference sequence). CDR3 length equals 14 residues. V was clipped by 3 bases and J by 11 bases; unmatched bases: 10. What was sequenced were expressed TCRB transcripts, since all of the isolated RNA had been reverse transcribed. TCRdb keeps only in-frame clones here, not all; method: immunoSEQ multiplex PCR. The data contain a few hundred thousand clones, 10% to 15% of them singletons. The specimen was naive CD4+ T cells from blood. V gene TRBV19 combines with J gene TRBJ1-1; 9 nucleotides match TRBD1. This receptor was identified in a man between 18 and 29 years old in good health. CDR3 bases: TGTGCCAGTAGTATCGGACAGGGGCTCCGCTGGGCTTTCTTT. This gives the protein CASSIGQGLRWAFF. The entire variable domain, with the rest obtained from reference TRBV19 and TRBJ1-1, is as follows: DGGITQSPKYLFRKEGQNVTLSCEQNLNHDAMYWYRQDPGQGLRLIYYSQIVNDFQKGDIAEGYSVSREKKESFPLTVTSAQKNPTAFYLCASSIGQGLRWAFFGQGTRLTVV.